This T cell receptor beta chain was sequenced in a study of shared clonotypes between healthy human individuals. Clones were read by immunoSEQ multiplex PCR, and TCRdb kept only the in-frame ones, dropping some. In the table there are 1,400,000 or so clones, 98% to 99% of which are singletons. Losses at the gene ends were 4 bases for V and 2 bases for J; bases not matched to a gene: 9. The CDR3 has 15 amino acids. CDR1 and CDR2 from the germline V gene are SGHDT and YYEEEE. The sample consisted of naive CD4+ T cells sorted from blood. Subset defined: CD45RA+ positively selected. This clonotype was sampled from a young man in good health. The chain is built from TRBV5-6 and TRBJ2-7; TRBD1 agrees at 7 bases. In DNA, the CDR3 is TGTGCCAGCAGCCCCAATCCGGGACAGACCTACGAGCAGTACTTC. This encodes CASSPNPGQTYEQYF.